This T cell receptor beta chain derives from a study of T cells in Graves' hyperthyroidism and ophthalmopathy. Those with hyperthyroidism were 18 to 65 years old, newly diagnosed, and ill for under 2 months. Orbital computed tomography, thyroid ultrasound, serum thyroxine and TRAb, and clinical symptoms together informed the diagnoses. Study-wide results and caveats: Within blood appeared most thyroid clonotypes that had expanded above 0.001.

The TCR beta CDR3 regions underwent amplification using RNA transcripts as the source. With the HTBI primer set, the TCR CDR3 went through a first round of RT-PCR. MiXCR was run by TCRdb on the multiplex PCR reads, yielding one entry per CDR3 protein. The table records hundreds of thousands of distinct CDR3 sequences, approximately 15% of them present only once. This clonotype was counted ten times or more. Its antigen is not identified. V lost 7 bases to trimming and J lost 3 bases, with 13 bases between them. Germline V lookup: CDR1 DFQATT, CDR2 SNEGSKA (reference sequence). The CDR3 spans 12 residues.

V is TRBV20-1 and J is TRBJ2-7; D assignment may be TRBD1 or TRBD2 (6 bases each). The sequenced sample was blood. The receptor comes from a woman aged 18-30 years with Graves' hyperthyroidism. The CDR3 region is CSVKGGGYEQYF. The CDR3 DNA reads TGCAGTGTAAAGGGGGGTGGCTACGAGCAGTACTTC.